This entry lists 7 T cell receptor beta chains sequenced from one sample in a study of blood T cell repertoires in COVID-19. Sequenced by immunoSEQ multiplex PCR; TCRdb stores in-frame clones only, minus some. The profile shows 120,000 or so clones, about 80% of them singletons. Sequenced: peripheral blood. The receptors derive from a human donor in a cohort sampled during active COVID-19.

The rearrangement links TRBV7-3 to TRBJ2-1; 10 bases match TRBD2. CDR1 SGHTA and CDR2 FQGTGA come from the germline V gene. This CDR3 region has 13 residues. The V segment lost 9 bases and the J segment 8 bases; nucleotides outside the gene matches: 7. The CDR3 nucleotides are TGTGCCAGTGCTAGCGGGGGTGGCTATGAGCAGTTCTTC. Translated: CASASGGGYEQFF.

The chain combines TRBV29-1 with TRBJ1-4; the match to TRBD1 covers 8 bases. The CDR3 extends over 13 amino acids. Per germline, CDR1 SQVTM and CDR2 ANQGSEA. With V trimmed by 5 bases and J by 5 bases, 4 bases remained unmatched. The CDR3 region is CSVRTGSNEKLFF. Written as DNA, the CDR3 is TGCAGCGTTAGGACAGGGAGCAATGAAAAACTGTTTTTT.

The genes are TRBV19 and TRBJ1-6, with D possibly TRBD1 on 5 matching bases. Germline lookup yields CDR1 LNHDA and CDR2 SQIVND (reference sequence). The CDR3 extends over 14 amino acids. Deletions cut 3 bases from V and 8 bases from J, with 11 bases between. The DNA of the CDR3 is TGTGCCAGTAGTATCGGCGACAGAGATTCACCCCTCCACTTT. This sequence encodes CASSIGDRDSPLHF.

The gene calls are TRBV5-4 and TRBJ1-1; the match to TRBD1 covers 9 bases. CDR1 is SGHNT, CDR2 YYREEE, per germline (reference sequence). J gave up 3 bases and V 4 bases, and 7 bases lay outside the gene matches. The CDR3 loop spans 15 amino acids. This chain's CDR3 is CASSRLTGGYTEAFF. For the CDR3, the DNA is TGTGCCAGCAGCCGGCTTACAGGGGGCTACACTGAAGCTTTCTTT.

The chain recombines TRBV10-3 with TRBJ1-6, with TRBD1 matching 7 bases. The CDR3 extends over 15 amino acids. The V and J ends lost 10 bases and 10 bases, in that order; junction bases with no gene match: 16. Germline V gene lookup returns CDR1 ENHRY and CDR2 SYGVKD. The CDR3 loop reads CATRAGYRGRSPLHF. The CDR3 nucleotides are TGTGCCACACGAGCTGGGTACAGGGGAAGATCACCCCTCCACTTT.

CDR3 loop: CASSLDRINTEAFF. The CDR3 DNA follows: TGCGCCAGCAGCTTGGACAGAATAAACACTGAAGCTTTCTTT. V is TRBV5-1 and J is TRBJ1-1; D remains unclear. From germline, CDR1 is SGHRS and CDR2 YFSETQ. The CDR3 contains 14 residues. Trimming removed 0 bases at V and 2 bases at J, with 8 bases between. Complete variable domain (other parts from reference TRBV5-1 and TRBJ1-1): KAGVTQTPRYLIKTRGQQVTLSCSPISGHRSVSWYQQTPGQGLQFLFEYFSETQRNKGNFPGRFSGRQFSNSRSEMNVSTLELGDSALYLCASSLDRINTEAFFGQGTRLTVV.

The rearrangement links TRBV7-3 to TRBJ2-2, with 11 nucleotides matching TRBD2. CDR1 SGHTA and CDR2 FQGTGA come from the germline V gene. The J segment lost 2 bases and the V segment lost 4 bases, leaving 12 bases of the junction unmatched. The CDR3 consists of 19 residues. CDR3 coding DNA: TGTGCCAGCAGCTCCGACGTTTTTACTAGCGGGAGTAACACCGGGGAGCTGTTTTTT. Translating gives CASSSDVFTSGSNTGELFF.